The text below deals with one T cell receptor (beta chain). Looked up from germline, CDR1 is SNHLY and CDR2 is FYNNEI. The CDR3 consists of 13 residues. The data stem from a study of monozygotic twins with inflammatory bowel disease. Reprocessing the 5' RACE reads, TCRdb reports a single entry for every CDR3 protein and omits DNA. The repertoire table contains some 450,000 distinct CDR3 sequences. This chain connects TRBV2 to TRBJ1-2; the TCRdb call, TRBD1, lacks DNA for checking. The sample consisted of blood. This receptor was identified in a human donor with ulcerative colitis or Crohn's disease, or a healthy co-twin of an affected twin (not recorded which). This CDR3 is CASSTDINYGYTF.